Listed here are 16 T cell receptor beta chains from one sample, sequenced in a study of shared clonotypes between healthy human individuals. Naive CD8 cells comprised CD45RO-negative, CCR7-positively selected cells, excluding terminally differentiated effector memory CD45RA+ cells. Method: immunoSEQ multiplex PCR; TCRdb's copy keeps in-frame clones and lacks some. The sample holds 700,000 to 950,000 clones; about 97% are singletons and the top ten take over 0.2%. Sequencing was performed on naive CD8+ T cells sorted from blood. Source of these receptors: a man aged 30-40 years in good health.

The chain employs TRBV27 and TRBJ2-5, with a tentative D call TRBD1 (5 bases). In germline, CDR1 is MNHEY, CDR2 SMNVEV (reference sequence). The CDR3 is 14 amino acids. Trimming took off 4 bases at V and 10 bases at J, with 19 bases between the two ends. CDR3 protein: CASSSRQSPGHQYF. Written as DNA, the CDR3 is TGTGCCAGCAGTTCCCGACAGTCACCCGGGCACCAGTACTTC.

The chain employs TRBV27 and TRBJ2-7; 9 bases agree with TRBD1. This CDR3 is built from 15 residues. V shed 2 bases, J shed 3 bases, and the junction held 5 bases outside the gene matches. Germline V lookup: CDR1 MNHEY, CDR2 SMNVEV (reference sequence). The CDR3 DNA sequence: TGTGCCAGCAGTTTAGTAGGACAGGGGTTCTACGAGCAGTACTTC. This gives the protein CASSLVGQGFYEQYF.

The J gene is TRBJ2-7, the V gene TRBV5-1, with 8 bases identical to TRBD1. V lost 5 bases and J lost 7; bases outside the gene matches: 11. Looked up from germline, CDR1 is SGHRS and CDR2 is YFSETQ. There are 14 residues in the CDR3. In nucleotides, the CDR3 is TGCGCCAGCAGAGCTGGACAGGGAACGAGAGAGCAGTACTTC. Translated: CASRAGQGTREQYF.

The CDR3 DNA sequence: TGCGCCAGCAGCCGGAGGGCGGCGCGGGAGAGTGAGCAGTACTTC. It codes for CASSRRAARESEQYF. The chain employs TRBV5-1 and TRBJ2-7; the match to TRBD2 covers 7 bases. V was pared by 4 bases and J by 7 bases, with 14 bases of the junction left unmatched. The CDR3 sequence is 15 residues long. CDR1 is SGHRS, CDR2 YFSETQ, per germline.

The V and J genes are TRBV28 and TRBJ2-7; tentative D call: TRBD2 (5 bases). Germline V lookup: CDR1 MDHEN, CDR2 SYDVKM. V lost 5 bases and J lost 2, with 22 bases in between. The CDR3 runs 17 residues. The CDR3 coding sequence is TGTGCCAGCAGTCCATTCGGGCAGGTTTCCGGGGCCTACGAGCAGTACTTC. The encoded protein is CASSPFGQVSGAYEQYF.

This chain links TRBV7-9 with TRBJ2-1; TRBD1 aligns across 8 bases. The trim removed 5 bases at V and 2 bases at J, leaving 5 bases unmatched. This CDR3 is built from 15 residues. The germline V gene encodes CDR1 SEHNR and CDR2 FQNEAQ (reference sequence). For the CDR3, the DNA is TGTGCCAGCAGCCCTCCGGGACAGGCCTACAATGAGCAGTTCTTC. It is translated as CASSPPGQAYNEQFF.

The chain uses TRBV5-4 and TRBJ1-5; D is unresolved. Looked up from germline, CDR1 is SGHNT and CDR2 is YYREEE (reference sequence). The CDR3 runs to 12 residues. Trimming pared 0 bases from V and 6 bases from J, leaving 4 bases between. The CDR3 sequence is CASSLEGQPQHF. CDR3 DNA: TGTGCCAGCAGCTTGGAGGGTCAGCCCCAGCATTTT.

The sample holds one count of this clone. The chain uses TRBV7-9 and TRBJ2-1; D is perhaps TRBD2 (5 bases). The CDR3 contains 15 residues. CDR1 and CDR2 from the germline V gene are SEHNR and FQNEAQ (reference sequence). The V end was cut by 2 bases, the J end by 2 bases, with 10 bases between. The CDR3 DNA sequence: TGTGCCAGCAGCTTAAGAGCGGTACCCTACAATGAGCAGTTCTTC. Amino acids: CASSLRAVPYNEQFF.

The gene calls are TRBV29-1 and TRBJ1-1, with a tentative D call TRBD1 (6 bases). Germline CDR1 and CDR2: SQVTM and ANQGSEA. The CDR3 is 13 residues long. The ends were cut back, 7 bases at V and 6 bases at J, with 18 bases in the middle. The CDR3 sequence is CSAWTAARAEAFF. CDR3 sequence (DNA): TGCAGCGCCTGGACAGCGGCTAGGGCTGAAGCTTTCTTT.

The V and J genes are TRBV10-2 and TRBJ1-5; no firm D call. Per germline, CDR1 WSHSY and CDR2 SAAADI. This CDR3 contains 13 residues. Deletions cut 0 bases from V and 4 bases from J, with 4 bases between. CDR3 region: CASSESGNQPQHF. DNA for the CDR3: TGCGCCAGCAGTGAGTCGGGAAATCAGCCCCAGCATTTT.

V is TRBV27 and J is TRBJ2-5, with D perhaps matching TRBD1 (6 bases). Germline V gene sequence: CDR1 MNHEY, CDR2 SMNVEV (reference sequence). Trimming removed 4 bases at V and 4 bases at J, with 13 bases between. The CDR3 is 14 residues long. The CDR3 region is CASSSYEGGETQYF. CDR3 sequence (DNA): TGTGCCAGCAGTTCCTACGAAGGGGGAGAGACCCAGTACTTC.

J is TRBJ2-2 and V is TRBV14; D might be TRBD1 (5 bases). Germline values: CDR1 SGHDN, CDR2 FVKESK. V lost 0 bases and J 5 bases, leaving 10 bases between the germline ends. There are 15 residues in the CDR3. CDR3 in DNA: TGTGCCAGCAGCCAAGAGCAGGGTTTGACCGGGGAGCTGTTTTTT. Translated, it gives CASSQEQGLTGELFF.

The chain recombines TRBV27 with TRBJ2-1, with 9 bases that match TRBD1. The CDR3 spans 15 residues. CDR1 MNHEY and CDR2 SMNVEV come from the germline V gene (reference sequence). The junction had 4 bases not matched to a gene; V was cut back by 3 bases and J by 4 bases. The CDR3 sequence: CASSFTGTGYNEQFF. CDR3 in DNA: TGTGCCAGCAGTTTCACCGGGACAGGGTACAATGAGCAGTTCTTC.

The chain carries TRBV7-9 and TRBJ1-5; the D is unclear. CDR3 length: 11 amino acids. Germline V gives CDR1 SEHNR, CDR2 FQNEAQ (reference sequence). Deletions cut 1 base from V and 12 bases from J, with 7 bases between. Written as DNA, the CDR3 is TGTGCCAGCAGCTTAGAGGGCCTCCAGCATTTT. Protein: CASSLEGLQHF.

CDR3 residues: CASSWTANYGYTF. The CDR3 coding sequence is TGTGCCAGTAGTTGGACAGCAAACTATGGCTACACCTTC. The chain is built from TRBV19 and TRBJ1-2, with D possibly TRBD1 on 6 matching bases. The CDR3 covers 13 residues. V gave up 5 bases and J gave up 2 bases, with 9 bases separating them. Germline V lookup: CDR1 LNHDA, CDR2 SQIVND (reference sequence). Supplemented by reference TRBV19 and TRBJ1-2, the full variable domain reads DGGITQSPKYLFRKEGQNVTLSCEQNLNHDAMYWYRQDPGQGLRLIYYSQIVNDFQKGDIAEGYSVSREKKESFPLTVTSAQKNPTAFYLCASSWTANYGYTFGSGTRLTVV.

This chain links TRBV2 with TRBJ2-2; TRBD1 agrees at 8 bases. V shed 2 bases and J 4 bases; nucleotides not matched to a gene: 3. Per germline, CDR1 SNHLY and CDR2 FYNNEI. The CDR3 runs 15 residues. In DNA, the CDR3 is TGTGCCAGCAGTGAATGGACAGGGCCCACCGGGGAGCTGTTTTTT. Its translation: CASSEWTGPTGELFF. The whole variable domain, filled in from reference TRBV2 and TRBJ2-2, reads EPEVTQTPSHQVTQMGQEVILRCVPISNHLYFYWYRQILGQKVEFLVSFYNNEISEKSEIFDDQFSVERPDGSNFTLKIRSTKLEDSAMYFCASSEWTGPTGELFFGEGSRLTVL.